The next 19 T cell receptor beta chains were all read from a single sample in a study of T cells in localized non-small cell lung cancer (dated by TCRdb to 2018 to 2020). Preparation of the library involved the immunoSEQ multiplex PCR assay. TCRdb limited this immuneACCESS table to in-frame rearrangements with V and J called. A share of clones is missing; checked studies link under half to unresolved V genes, and the rest is unexplained. Counted in this sample were around 30,000 clones; around 82% of them appeared once. The biggest ten clones account for approximately 33% of the sample. This material consisted of peripheral blood, taken before any cancer treatment. The receptor source for this set is an older male donor with stage II squamous cell lung carcinoma.

Written as DNA, the CDR3 is TGTGCCAGCAGGGAAAGGACCGGGTCATCTGGAAACACCATATATTTT. Its translation is CASRERTGSSGNTIYF. The rearrangement joins TRBV7-8 to TRBJ1-3; D gene ambiguous. Germline CDR1 reads SGHVS; CDR2 reads FQNEAQ. The CDR3 runs to 16 residues. Between the trimmed V and J ends, which lost 6 bases and 1 base, there was a span of 16 bases.

This chain links TRBV5-1 with TRBJ1-3, with unresolved D. The V and J ends lost 3 bases and 0 bases respectively, with 10 bases between them. Per germline, CDR1 SGHRS and CDR2 YFSETQ. The CDR3 covers 15 residues. CDR3 in amino acids: CASSSQMSSGNTIYF. DNA for the CDR3: TGCGCCAGCAGCTCTCAGATGTCCTCTGGAAACACCATATATTTT. The full variable domain, completed using reference TRBV5-1 and TRBJ1-3, is KAGVTQTPRYLIKTRGQQVTLSCSPISGHRSVSWYQQTPGQGLQFLFEYFSETQRNKGNFPGRFSGRQFSNSRSEMNVSTLELGDSALYLCASSSQMSSGNTIYFGEGSWLTVV.

This chain uses TRBV19 with TRBJ2-7; D ambiguous. This CDR3 region has 15 residues. Between the trimmed V and J ends, which lost 5 bases and 3 bases, there was a span of 17 bases. From germline, CDR1 is LNHDA and CDR2 SQIVND (reference sequence). CDR3 nucleotides: TGTGCCAGTAGTCTCAACCCGTCGGACGGCTACGAGCAGTACTTC. It specifies CASSLNPSDGYEQYF.

The table lists this clone with a few counts. The rearrangement joins TRBV12-5 to TRBJ1-1; 9 bases are a match to TRBD1. CDR3 length: 17 residues. Losses at the gene ends were 5 bases for V and 0 bases for J; bases not matched to a gene: 10. In germline, CDR1 is LGHNT, CDR2 FRNRAP. The CDR3 loop reads CASGRRQGVTMNTEAFF. In nucleotides, the CDR3 is TGTGCTAGTGGTCGAAGACAGGGGGTTACCATGAACACTGAAGCTTTCTTT.

The chain combines TRBV19 with TRBJ2-6, with D perhaps given as TRBD1 or TRBD2 (5 bases each). Trimming took off 1 base at V and 0 bases at J, with 10 bases between the two ends. The CDR3 sequence is 17 residues long. Germline V lookup: CDR1 LNHDA, CDR2 SQIVND (reference sequence). CDR3 residues: CASSIVWGSSGANVLTF. As DNA, the CDR3 is TGTGCCAGTAGTATAGTATGGGGGAGCTCTGGGGCCAACGTCCTGACTTTC.

The V and J genes are TRBV6-5 and TRBJ1-4; no clear D. The CDR3 has 16 amino acids. The ends were cut back, 0 bases at V and 0 bases at J, with 8 bases in the middle. Germline loops: CDR1 MNHEY, CDR2 SVGAGI. Here the CDR3 reads CASSYSGSATNEKLFF. The CDR3 DNA reads as TGTGCCAGCAGTTACTCTGGGAGTGCAACTAATGAAAAACTGTTTTTT.

The chain employs TRBV6-6 and TRBJ2-7; maybe TRBD1 (6 bases). Looked up from germline, CDR1 is MNHNY and CDR2 is SVGAGI (reference sequence). The CDR3 runs 13 residues. V lost 4 bases, J lost 4 bases, and 11 bases lay in between. Written as DNA, the CDR3 is TGTGCCAGCAGTTCCCAACAGGGTTACGAGCAGTACTTC. This sequence encodes CASSSQQGYEQYF.

This sequence joins TRBV30 and TRBJ1-5; D might be TRBD1 (6 bases). Germline-derived CDR1 and CDR2 are GTSNPN and SVGIG (reference sequence). Trimming took 5 bases from V and 3 from J, leaving 14 bases between them. The length of the CDR3 is 14 residues. The DNA of the CDR3 is TGTGCCTGGGAAAGGAGGGGGGCCAATCAGCCCCAGCATTTT. This codes for CAWERRGANQPQHF. The variable domain in full, with the rest retrieved from reference TRBV30 and TRBJ1-5, is SQTIHQWPATLVQPVGSPLSLECTVEGTSNPNLYWYRQAAGRGLQLLFYSVGIGQISSEVPQNLSASRPQDRQFILSSKKLLLSDSGFYLCAWERRGANQPQHFGDGTRLSIL.

Points on this clone: The junction does not match germline at one end; this may be a read error. Distinct nucleotide sequences in the sample also encode this CDR3. The V gene is TRBV7-6, the J gene TRBJ1-1; maybe TRBD1 (5 bases). The CDR3 length is 14 residues. Germline values: CDR1 SGHVS, CDR2 FNYEAQ. CDR3 loop: CASSLVGRSTEAFF. Written as DNA, the CDR3 is TGTGCCAGCAGTTTAGTGGGACGCAGCACTGAAGCTTTCTTT.

The chain combines TRBV2 with TRBJ2-3; tentatively, D is TRBD1 (6 bases). V lost 2 bases to trimming and J lost 2 bases, with 8 bases between them. CDR1 is SNHLY and CDR2 is FYNNEI in the germline V gene. The CDR3 runs to 14 residues. The CDR3 loop reads CASSERTATDTQYF. The CDR3 DNA reads TGTGCCAGCAGTGAAAGGACAGCCACAGATACGCAGTATTTT.

The rearrangement uses TRBV14 and TRBJ2-3; no clear D. The CDR3 contains 14 residues. Germline V gene lookup returns CDR1 SGHDN and CDR2 FVKESK. V was cut by 3 bases and J by 6 bases, with 13 bases left in between. For the CDR3, the DNA is TGTGCCAGCAGCCACTGGACCCTATCGGATACGCAGTATTTT. Amino acids: CASSHWTLSDTQYF.

In DNA, the CDR3 is TGTGCCAGCAGTTTGACAGGGGCCGCCGGGGAGCTGTTTTTT. Protein sequence: CASSLTGAAGELFF. The chain is built from TRBV27 and TRBJ2-2, with TRBD1 identical over 8 bases. After removal of 3 bases from V and 6 bases from J, the junction contained 3 bases not matched to a gene. This CDR3 is built from 14 residues. Germline values: CDR1 MNHEY, CDR2 SMNVEV (reference sequence).

This clone was seen a few times. The chain employs TRBV5-1 and TRBJ2-6, with D uncertain. The germline CDR1 and CDR2 sequences are SGHRS and YFSETQ. The CDR3 is made up of 14 amino acids. With 4 bases removed from V and 3 bases from J, the gap between germline ends came to 8 bases. CDR3 in amino acids: CASSPAIGANVLTF. CDR3 coding DNA: TGCGCCAGCAGCCCGGCGATTGGGGCCAACGTCCTGACTTTC.

This clone was seen only once. The rearrangement uses TRBV29-1 and TRBJ1-4; no clear D gene. In germline, CDR1 is SQVTM, CDR2 ANQGSEA. This CDR3 comprises 11 residues. The V end was cut by 4 bases, the J end by 4 bases, with 4 bases between. CDR3 protein: CSVVNNEKLFF. The CDR3 bases are TGCAGCGTTGTCAATAATGAAAAACTGTTTTTT.

The gene calls are TRBV6-6 and TRBJ1-1; D call uncertain. CDR3 length: 12 residues. Trimming took off 7 bases at V and 1 base at J, with 7 bases between the two ends. Germline V gene lookup returns CDR1 MNHNY and CDR2 SVGAGI (reference sequence). CDR3 protein: CASTLPNTEAFF. DNA for the CDR3: TGTGCCAGCACCCTTCCGAACACTGAAGCTTTCTTT.

The rearrangement uses TRBV5-7 and TRBJ1-1, with D unresolved. TRBV5-7 is an ORF for which the function is uncertain. V was shortened by 0 bases and J by 1 base, with 7 bases between the two germline ends. The CDR3 has 14 amino acids. The CDR3 is CASSLGWGNTEAFF. The CDR3 DNA is TGTGCCAGCAGCTTGGGGTGGGGGAACACTGAAGCTTTCTTT.

The chain links TRBV30 to TRBJ1-3; D is uncertain. This CDR3 contains 15 residues. V lost 0 bases to trimming and J lost 4 bases, with 13 bases between them. CDR1 and CDR2 (germline): GTSNPN, SVGIG (reference sequence). The CDR3 protein is CAWSVRRASGNTIYF. CDR3 DNA: TGTGCCTGGAGTGTACGACGGGCATCGGGAAACACCATATATTTT. The full variable domain, completed using reference TRBV30 and TRBJ1-3, is SQTIHQWPATLVQPVGSPLSLECTVEGTSNPNLYWYRQAAGRGLQLLFYSVGIGQISSEVPQNLSASRPQDRQFILSSKKLLLSDSGFYLCAWSVRRASGNTIYFGEGSWLTVV.

This clone was detected a few times. The CDR3 here is CATGQGSFYEQFF. CDR3 sequence (DNA): TGTGCCACCGGACAGGGGAGTTTCTATGAGCAGTTCTTC. V and J are TRBV15 and TRBJ2-1; TRBD1 matches 9 bases. The CDR3 runs to 13 residues. Germline trimming cut 8 bases from V and 8 bases from J; bases unmatched to any gene: 7. Germline values: CDR1 LNHNV, CDR2 YYDKDF (reference sequence).

The chain is built from TRBV6-1 and TRBJ2-5; maybe TRBD2 (6 bases). Germline CDR1 MNHNS, CDR2 SASEGT. Trimming took 10 bases from V and 2 from J, leaving 20 bases between them. The CDR3 is 15 residues long. For the CDR3, the DNA is TGTGCCAACGGGGAGAGGCTAGCGTATCAAGAGACCCAGTACTTC. Translated, it gives CANGERLAYQETQYF.